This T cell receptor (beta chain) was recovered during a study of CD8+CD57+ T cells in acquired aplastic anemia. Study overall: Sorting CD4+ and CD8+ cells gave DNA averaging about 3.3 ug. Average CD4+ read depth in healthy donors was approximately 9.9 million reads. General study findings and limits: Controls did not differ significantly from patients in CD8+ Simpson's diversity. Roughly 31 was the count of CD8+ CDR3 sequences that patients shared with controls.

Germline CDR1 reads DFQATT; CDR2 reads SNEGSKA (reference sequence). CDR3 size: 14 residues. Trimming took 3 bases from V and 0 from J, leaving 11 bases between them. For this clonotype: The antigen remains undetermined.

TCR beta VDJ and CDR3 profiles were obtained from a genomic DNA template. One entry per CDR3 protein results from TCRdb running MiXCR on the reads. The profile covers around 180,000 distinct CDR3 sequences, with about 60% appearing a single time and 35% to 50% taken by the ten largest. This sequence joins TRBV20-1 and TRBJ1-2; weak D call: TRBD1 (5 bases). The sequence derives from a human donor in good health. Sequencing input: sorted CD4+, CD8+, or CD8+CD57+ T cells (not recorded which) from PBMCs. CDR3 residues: CSARGGSSNYGYTF. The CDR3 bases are TGCAGTGCTAGGGGGGGTAGTTCTAACTATGGCTACACCTTC.